The present entry profiles one TCR beta chain with its context. These data originate in a study of blood T cell repertoires in COVID-19. The data were produced by immunoSEQ multiplex PCR, yet TCRdb's version contains in-frame clones alone and is incomplete. The repertoire consists of some 89,000 clones, with roughly 86% occurring once and the leading ten covering 0.95% to 1.5%. The CDR3 runs to 13 residues. V was cut by 4 bases and J by 0 bases, with 7 bases left in between. Germline CDR1 reads MNHEY; CDR2 reads SVGAGI. This TCR came from a woman over 75 with acute or convalescent COVID-19. The chain is built from TRBV6-5 and TRBJ2-7; D perhaps matches TRBD1 (5 bases). The sequencing input was peripheral blood. The CDR3 is CASSSDNSYEQYF. DNA for the CDR3: TGTGCCAGCAGTTCGGACAACTCCTACGAGCAGTACTTC.